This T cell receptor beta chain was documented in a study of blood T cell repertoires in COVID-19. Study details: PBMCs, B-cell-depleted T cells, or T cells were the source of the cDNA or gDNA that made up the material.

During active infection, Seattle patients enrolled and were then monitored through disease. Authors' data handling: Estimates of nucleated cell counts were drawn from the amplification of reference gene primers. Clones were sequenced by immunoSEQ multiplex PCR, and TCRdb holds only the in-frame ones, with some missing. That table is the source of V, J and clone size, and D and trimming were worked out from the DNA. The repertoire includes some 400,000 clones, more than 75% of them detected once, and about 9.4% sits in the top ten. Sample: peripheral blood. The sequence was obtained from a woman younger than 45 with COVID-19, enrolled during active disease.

The CDR3 DNA sequence: TGTGCCAGCAGCTTAGGGAGTCTCTTCAAAAACATTCAGTACTTC. As protein: CASSLGSLFKNIQYF. The chain combines TRBV13 with TRBJ2-4; D gene ambiguous. Deletions cut 0 bases from V and 3 bases from J, with 9 bases between. Germline V lookup: CDR1 PRHDT, CDR2 FYEKMQ (reference sequence). There are 15 residues in the CDR3.